This TCR beta chain was obtained from a study of Ad26.COV2.S vaccination and SARS-CoV-2 variants. Study-level results: Spike-specific responses of CD8+ and CD4+ T cells were reported to display substantial breadth after vaccination. Vaccine recipients showed a spike-specific TCR breadth that was higher than in placebo recipients.

The CDR3 has 15 amino acids. CDR1 SGHRS and CDR2 YFSETQ come from the germline V gene. The germline V and J ends were trimmed by 0 bases and 4 bases, with 13 bases remaining between them. As for treatment: 15 to 20 received Ad26.COV2.S at low or high dose, single or two shots; a few received placebo; per-sample allocation not given. Day 63 following the first vaccine or placebo injection was when the samples were taken. SARS-CoV-2 spike from the Wuhan strain was encoded by the vaccine, an Ad26 vector. The method was immunoSEQ multiplex PCR; TCRdb's version includes in-frame clones alone and lacks a portion of them. The data contain 350,000 to 450,000 clones, approximately 83% of them singletons. Regarding this clone: Antigen unknown.

The specimen was peripheral blood, collected in a trial of Ad26.COV2.S vaccine versus placebo. The genes are TRBV5-1 and TRBJ1-2; weak D call: TRBD1 (5 bases). This receptor was taken from a person between 18 and 65 years old who received the Ad26.COV2.S COVID-19 vaccine or a placebo. Here the CDR3 reads CASSLEGRLVYGYTF. CDR3 nucleotide sequence: TGCGCCAGCAGCTTGGAGGGACGGCTAGTCTATGGCTACACCTTC.